Each of the 20 T cell receptor beta chains below was sequenced from the same sample in a study of blood T cell repertoires in COVID-19. Repertoires were generated with immunoSEQ multiplex PCR, while TCRdb's copy carries only in-frame clones and drops some. In the table there are 300,000 to 400,000 clones, about nine tenths of which are singletons. The sequencing sample was made of PBMCs or T cells enriched from blood (not recorded which). All receptors come from a man in his sixties who had recovered from COVID-19.

The genes are TRBV5-6 and TRBJ2-2, with TRBD2 identical over 7 bases. The CDR3 contains 14 residues. Per germline, CDR1 SGHDT and CDR2 YYEEEE. Trimming cost V 6 bases and J 0 bases; bases outside gene matches: 2. Here the CDR3 DNA reads TGTGCCAGCATAAGCGGGGCGAACACCGGGGAGCTGTTTTTT. This codes for CASISGANTGELFF.

The chain has TRBV19 and TRBJ2-1; 7 nucleotides match TRBD2. CDR3 length: 14 residues. Germline V gene sequence: CDR1 LNHDA, CDR2 SQIVND (reference sequence). With 5 bases clipped from V and 7 bases from J, the junction kept 8 bases outside the gene matches. In nucleotides, the CDR3 is TGTGCCAGTAGTCTCCGGACTAGAACGAATGAGCAGTTCTTC. Translated, it gives CASSLRTRTNEQFF.

J is TRBJ2-1 and V is TRBV2, with 8 bases aligning to TRBD2. The trim removed 2 bases at V and 6 bases at J, leaving 0 bases unmatched. Germline CDR1 reads SNHLY; CDR2 reads FYNNEI. The CDR3 consists of 13 residues. The CDR3 coding sequence is TGTGCCAGCAGTGAACTAGCGGGCAATGAGCAGTTCTTC. Its protein product is CASSELAGNEQFF.

The chain recombines TRBV6-6 with TRBJ2-3; D gene ambiguous. Trimming shortened V by 6 bases and J by 2 bases, and 9 bases separated the two germline ends. The CDR3 consists of 13 residues. Germline assignment: CDR1 MNHNY and CDR2 SVGAGI (reference sequence). In DNA form, the CDR3 reads TGTGCCAGCAGGGAGCGCTCCACAGATACGCAGTATTTT. Amino acids: CASRERSTDTQYF.

The V call is TRBV20-1, the J call TRBJ1-2; a possible D gene is TRBD1 (6 bases). The CDR3 sequence is 13 residues long. Germline V lookup: CDR1 DFQATT, CDR2 SNEGSKA (reference sequence). The V gene lost 4 bases and the J gene lost 1 base, with 10 bases spanning the gap. This chain's CDR3 is CSATEQGNYGYTF. Written as DNA, the CDR3 is TGCAGTGCTACTGAACAGGGTAACTATGGCTACACCTTC.

The chain has TRBV9 and TRBJ1-6; D unclear. V was trimmed by 0 bases and J by 8 bases, leaving 9 bases between them. The CDR3 has 14 amino acids. Germline V lookup: CDR1 SGDLS, CDR2 YYNGEE. In nucleotides, the CDR3 is TGTGCCAGCAGCGTAGATGCGGATTATTCACCCCTCCACTTT. As protein: CASSVDADYSPLHF.

V and J are TRBV9 and TRBJ2-7, with D perhaps matching TRBD2 (6 bases). Trimming shortened V by 3 bases and J by 7 bases, and 20 bases separated the two germline ends. The CDR3 is 15 amino acids. The germline CDR1 and CDR2 sequences are SGDLS and YYNGEE. The CDR3 sequence: CASSAVGGTQREQYF. The DNA for the CDR3 is TGTGCCAGCAGCGCCGTAGGCGGGACCCAGAGAGAGCAGTACTTC.

This chain uses TRBV7-2 with TRBJ1-5; D uncertain. This CDR3 has 15 amino acids. Germline CDR1 reads SGHTA; CDR2 reads FQGNSA. V gave up 5 bases and J gave up 0 bases, with 11 bases separating them. CDR3 DNA sequence: TGTGCCAGCAGCCTACGGTTGTATAGCAATCAGCCCCAGCATTTT. This gives the protein CASSLRLYSNQPQHF.

The chain couples TRBV9 to TRBJ1-3; D is perhaps TRBD1 (5 bases). The V end lost 4 bases, the J end lost 2 bases, and 16 bases lay between the germline ends. The CDR3 spans 16 residues. Germline CDR1 SGDLS, CDR2 YYNGEE. In nucleotides, the CDR3 is TGTGCCAGCAGCCCCCGGGGGGACGAGACTGGAAACACCATATATTTT. Protein: CASSPRGDETGNTIYF.

This clone has a count of ten or more. The rearrangement joins TRBV14 to TRBJ1-2, with D possibly being TRBD1 (6 bases). V was trimmed by 0 bases and J by 8 bases, leaving 13 bases between them. The CDR3 loop spans 14 amino acids. Per the germline V gene, CDR1 is SGHDN and CDR2 is FVKESK. As DNA, the CDR3 is TGTGCCAGCAGCCAAGATGTGGGGGGGCTCGGCTACACCTTC. It codes for CASSQDVGGLGYTF.

The chain carries TRBV5-5 and TRBJ2-5; tentative D call: TRBD1 (6 bases). The CDR3 covers 14 residues. Germline V CDR1 and CDR2: SGHKS, YYEKEE (reference sequence). Between the trimmed V and J ends, which lost 0 bases and 5 bases, there was a span of 11 bases. Here the CDR3 reads CASSLVGGPETQYF. The CDR3 DNA follows: TGTGCCAGCAGCTTGGTAGGGGGTCCGGAGACCCAGTACTTC.

This chain links TRBV5-1 with TRBJ2-3; a possible D gene is TRBD2 (5 bases). CDR1 is SGHRS and CDR2 is YFSETQ in the germline V gene. V was trimmed by 0 bases and J by 2 bases, leaving 13 bases between them. The length of the CDR3 is 16 residues. The CDR3 reads CASSLGSSALTDTQYF. For the CDR3, the DNA is TGCGCCAGCAGCTTGGGTAGTAGCGCTCTCACAGATACGCAGTATTTT.

The CDR3 nucleotides are TGTGCCATCAGTGTGGGGGCAGGACAAGAGACCCAGTACTTC. It translates to CAISVGAGQETQYF. The chain is built from TRBV10-3 and TRBJ2-5, with D tentatively TRBD1 (6 bases). Trimming took off 4 bases at V and 2 bases at J, with 11 bases between the two ends. Per the germline V gene, CDR1 is ENHRY and CDR2 is SYGVKD. This CDR3 has 14 residues.

CDR3 in amino acids: CASSVTGNEQYF. In nucleotides, the CDR3 is TGTGCCAGCAGCGTGACAGGGAACGAGCAGTACTTC. The genes are TRBV7-9 and TRBJ2-7, with TRBD1 matching 7 bases. The CDR3 runs to 12 residues. Germline CDR1 SEHNR, CDR2 FQNEAQ (reference sequence). Trimming at V came to 5 bases and at J to 5 bases, leaving 3 bases not matched to a gene.

This chain connects TRBV2 to TRBJ1-5, with D possibly being TRBD1 (5 bases). The germline V gene has CDR1 SNHLY and CDR2 FYNNEI. This CDR3 comprises 13 residues. The V end lost 5 bases, the J end lost 10 bases, and 15 bases lay between the germline ends. CDR3 region: CASSQGNIKPQHF. The CDR3, as DNA: TGTGCCAGCAGTCAGGGAAATATCAAACCCCAGCATTTT.

V is TRBV7-3 and J is TRBJ2-1; TRBD1 aligns across 9 bases. There are 14 residues in the CDR3. The germline V gene encodes CDR1 SGHTA and CDR2 FQGTGA. V lost 1 base, J lost 7 bases, and 2 bases stayed unmatched. CDR3: CASSLRQGGNEQFF. As DNA, the CDR3 is TGTGCCAGCAGCTTAAGACAGGGGGGGAATGAGCAGTTCTTC.

This clone was seen just once. The gene calls are TRBV24-1 and TRBJ2-3; 7 positions agree with TRBD1. Germline V gene sequence: CDR1 KGHDR, CDR2 SFDVKD. The J segment lost 1 base and the V segment lost 0 bases, leaving 6 bases of the junction unmatched. This CDR3 has 17 amino acids. The CDR3 loop reads CATSDLKGARGTDTQYF. As DNA, the CDR3 is TGTGCCACCAGTGATTTGAAGGGGGCCAGGGGCACAGATACGCAGTATTTT.

The chain links TRBV6-4 to TRBJ2-3; D is perhaps TRBD2 (6 bases). V was shortened by 7 bases and J by 0 bases, with 17 bases between the two germline ends. Per the germline V gene, CDR1 is MRHNA and CDR2 is SNTAGT. The CDR3 consists of 16 residues. The DNA of the CDR3 is TGTGCCAGCACGCCCGCCTGGGGGGTCAGCACAGATACGCAGTATTTT. Its translation is CASTPAWGVSTDTQYF.

The rearrangement links TRBV3-1 (or the pseudogene TRBV3-2) to TRBJ2-5; 8 nucleotides line up with TRBD2. Germline V gives CDR1 LGHDT, CDR2 YNNKEL (reference sequence). The V gene end was trimmed by 5 bases and the J gene end by 4 bases; junction bases not matched to a gene: 12. This CDR3 is 16 amino acids long. The CDR3: CASSKRAAGVVETQYF. The CDR3 DNA sequence: TGTGCCAGCAGCAAAAGAGCAGCGGGAGTTGTAGAGACCCAGTACTTC.

The chain couples TRBV11-2 to TRBJ1-4, with a weak D call TRBD1 (6 bases). Trimming stripped 4 bases from V and 5 bases from J, with 20 bases between. CDR1 SGHAT and CDR2 FQNNGV come from the germline V gene. The CDR3 totals 17 residues. Here the CDR3 reads CASSSTGTVMRNEKLFF. The CDR3 DNA reads TGTGCCAGCAGCTCAACAGGGACGGTCATGAGGAATGAAAAACTGTTTTTT.